What follows is one T cell receptor beta chain and its context. What it binds is not known. In germline, CDR1 is SGHRS, CDR2 YFSETQ. V gave up 4 bases and J gave up 2 bases; unmatched junction bases: 8. This CDR3 has 16 amino acids. Then a second PCR, running about 6 to 12 cycles, was carried out with a sample-barcoded 5' primer and a J-beta primer mix. Every cDNA was tagged by a template-switch adaptor with 12 random nucleotides. TCRdb re-derived calls from the 5' RACE reads in MiXCR, one entry per CDR3 protein. This sample carries over 1,300,000 distinct CDR3 sequences, 59% of them seen once, and the ten largest clones take roughly 7%. The source of the sample is a study of blood T cells in healthy people across ages. General study findings and limits: Strong correlation linked observed beta diversity and percent naive T cells. One million T cells yielded diversity estimates that were considered underestimates.

The rearrangement joins TRBV5-1 to TRBJ2-1; TRBD2 aligns across 8 bases. The clonotype was recovered from a young man in good health. Sequenced input: blood. CDR3 DNA: TGCGCCAGCAGCCCTTCTAGCGGGTCTCCCTACAATGAGCAGTTCTTC. It encodes CASSPSSGSPYNEQFF.